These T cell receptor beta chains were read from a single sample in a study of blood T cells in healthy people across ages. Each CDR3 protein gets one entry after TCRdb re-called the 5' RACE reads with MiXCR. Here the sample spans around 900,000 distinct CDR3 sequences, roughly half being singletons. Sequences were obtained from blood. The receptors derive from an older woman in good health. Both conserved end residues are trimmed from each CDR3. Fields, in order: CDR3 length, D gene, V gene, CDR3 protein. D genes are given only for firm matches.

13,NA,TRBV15,ATSRVREAYNEQY
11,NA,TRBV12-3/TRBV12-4,ASSTTLTFGYT
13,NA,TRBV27,ASSFRGQFNYGYT
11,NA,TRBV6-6,ASIYSGRDTQY
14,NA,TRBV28,ASSPRAGTPNEKLF
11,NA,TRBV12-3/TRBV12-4,ASSSPSYYGYT
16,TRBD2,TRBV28,ASSLFVRLAGFSETQY
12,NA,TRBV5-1,ASSLAESGEKLF
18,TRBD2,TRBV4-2,ASSQGGLAGDGRSTGELF
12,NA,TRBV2,ASRRGPLSYEQY
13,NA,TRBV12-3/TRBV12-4,ASNPQVNSYNEQF
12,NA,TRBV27,ASSFYVSTDTQY
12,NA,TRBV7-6,ASSLTARLETQY
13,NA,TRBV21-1,ASSKDGDRVDTQY
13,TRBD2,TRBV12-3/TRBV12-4,ASRKLAGDSDTQY
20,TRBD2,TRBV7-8,ASSLAGLTRSVEVILNNEQF
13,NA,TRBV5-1,ASSLGPTSTDTQY
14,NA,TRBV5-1,ASSLRQGIAKNIQY
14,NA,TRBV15,ATSRDRIGGGETQY
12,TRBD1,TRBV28,ATRRDRAYNEQF
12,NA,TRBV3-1,ASSQEGSLLAQY
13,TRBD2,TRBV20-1,SARQTGGPLGEQY
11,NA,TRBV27,ASSSQLTDTQY
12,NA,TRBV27,ASSKRNGGETQY
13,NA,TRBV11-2,ASRPSTLNTDTQY
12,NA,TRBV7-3,ASKPSSGANVLT
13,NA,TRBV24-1,ATESAVTGATVLT
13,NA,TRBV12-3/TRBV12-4,ASSAGTLAKNIQY